The clone carrying this T cell receptor beta chain was counted only a few times. Its antigen is not identified. This record belongs to a study of vaccination and CD4 T cells after COVID-19. About the research overall: Stimulation of cells relied on overlapping spike peptides derived from SARS-CoV-2, HCoV-NL63, HCoV-OC43 and HCoV-229E.

Germline V gives CDR1 DFQATT, CDR2 SNEGSKA (reference sequence). The CDR3 consists of 12 residues. With 6 bases removed from V and 0 bases from J, the gap between germline ends came to 8 bases. Sequenced with the Oncomine TCR Beta short-read assay was DNA taken from cultured CD4+ T cells. MiXCR, run by TCRdb on the PCR reads, gives a single entry per CDR3 protein. Of 9,500 to 15,000 distinct CDR3 sequences listed, 60% are singletons. Described treatment: roughly nine-day PBMC culture with coronavirus spike peptide pools or control peptides (ViraFEST assay). IL-2 at around 9.4 IU/ml and peptide pools at 9 to 10 ug/ml were added to PBMCs cultured at a few million per well.

The sample comprised CD4+ T cells from blood, cultured in vitro. This sequence originates from a human donor who had recovered from COVID-19. The chain uses TRBV20-1 and TRBJ2-5; no firm D call. The CDR3 DNA reads TGCAGTGCCGACCAAGACCAAGAGACCCAGTACTTC. It encodes CSADQDQETQYF.